This TCR beta chain appears in the sequencing data of a study of cytomegalovirus exposure and HLA in healthy donors. Whole-study findings and limits: About 87% or about 30% of the time was how often most TCR beta V segments were productive, according to an earlier analysis. High specificity and sensitivity for cytomegalovirus status were reported for the classifier. It has been reported that TCR beta sequences accurately predicted the HLA-A and HLA-B alleles of most subjects. It was in a later analysis that TCR association rates were seen to vary by HLA locus, highest for DRB1 and lowest for HLA-C.

Turning to this clone: Its antigen is unidentified.

After removal of 4 bases from V and 0 bases from J, the junction contained 7 bases not matched to a gene. The CDR3 length is 17 residues. Germline CDR1 and CDR2: SGHRS and YFSETQ. PCR was performed using 60 Vbeta and 13 Jbeta primers. Produced via immunoSEQ multiplex PCR; TCRdb's table is partial and in-frame only. Here the sample spans around 120,000 clones, around four fifths being singletons. Sequencing was carried out using PBMCs. The rearrangement joins TRBV5-1 to TRBJ2-3; 11 bases map to TRBD2. The TCR comes from a boy aged 2-15 years in good health and CMV-seronegative. CDR3 DNA sequence: TGCGCCAGCAGCCCGAGACTAGCGGGACGAAGCACAGATACGCAGTATTTT. Encoded protein: CASSPRLAGRSTDTQYF.